This TCR beta chain was sequenced for a study of blood T cell repertoires in COVID-19. Study summary: Some COVID-19 samples were acute and others convalescent; all came from the United States, Italy and Spain. Sample material is recorded as cDNA or gDNA derived from T cells, B-cell-depleted T cells, or PBMCs.

Under the authors' procedure: Amplification from reference gene primers served as the basis for estimated nucleated cell counts. Clones were read by immunoSEQ multiplex PCR, and TCRdb kept only the in-frame ones, dropping some. V, J and clone size derive from that table, while D and trimming were established from the DNA sequence. The sample lists some 140,000 clones; roughly 86% were seen once. The table lists this clone with a count of one. This CDR3 has 16 amino acids. CDR1 is LNHDA and CDR2 is SQIVND in the germline V gene (reference sequence). With 5 bases removed from V and 0 bases from J, the gap between germline ends came to 13 bases.

Sequencing input: peripheral blood. The rearrangement links TRBV19 to TRBJ2-2, with no clear D. The TCR originated in a human donor in a cohort sampled during active COVID-19. The CDR3 reads CASSQRNAANTGELFF. CDR3 DNA sequence: TGTGCCAGTAGTCAGCGCAACGCGGCGAACACCGGGGAGCTGTTTTTT. The complete variable domain, with remaining parts taken from reference TRBV19 and TRBJ2-2, reads DGGITQSPKYLFRKEGQNVTLSCEQNLNHDAMYWYRQDPGQGLRLIYYSQIVNDFQKGDIAEGYSVSREKKESFPLTVTSAQKNPTAFYLCASSQRNAANTGELFFGEGSRLTVL.